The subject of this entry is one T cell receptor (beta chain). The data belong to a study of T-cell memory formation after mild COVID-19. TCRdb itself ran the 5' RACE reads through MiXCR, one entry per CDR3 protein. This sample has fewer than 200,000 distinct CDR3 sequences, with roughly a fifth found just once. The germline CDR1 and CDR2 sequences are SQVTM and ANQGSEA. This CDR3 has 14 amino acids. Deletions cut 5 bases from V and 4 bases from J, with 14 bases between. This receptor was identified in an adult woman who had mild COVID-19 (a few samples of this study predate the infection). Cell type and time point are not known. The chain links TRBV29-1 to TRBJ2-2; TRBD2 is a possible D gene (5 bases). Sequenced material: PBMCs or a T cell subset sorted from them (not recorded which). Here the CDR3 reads CSVKRLDGTGELFF. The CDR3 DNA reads TGCAGCGTTAAGCGGCTCGACGGCACCGGGGAGCTGTTTTTT.